This T cell receptor (beta chain) appears in the sequencing data of a study of cytomegalovirus exposure and HLA in healthy donors. Study-wide findings and caveats: The tendency of first-cohort TCR clusters to co-occur in the 110 or so validation repertoires emerged from a later analysis.

V dropped 4 bases and J dropped 4 bases, with 16 bases sitting between them. Looked up from germline, CDR1 is LNHDA and CDR2 is SQIVND (reference sequence). CDR3 size: 15 residues. Turning to this clone: Its antigen is currently unknown.

Clones were sequenced by immunoSEQ multiplex PCR, and TCRdb holds only the in-frame ones, with some missing. Among about 130,000 clones listed, roughly 94% were seen once. The sample taken for sequencing was PBMCs. The rearrangement links TRBV19 to TRBJ1-2, with D unclear. The sequence derives from a young woman in good health and CMV-seronegative. CDR3: CASSTYRTPLYGYTF. Here the CDR3 DNA reads TGTGCCAGTAGTACCTACAGAACGCCCCTCTATGGCTACACCTTC.